The sequence of this TCR beta chain was determined in a study of Graves' ophthalmopathy and Graves' hyperthyroidism (dated 2018 in TCRdb). With respect to the entire study: Peripheral blood was collected at initial diagnosis, prior to any treatment. In more than 5 hyperthyroidism patients, the T-cell repertoire of thyroid tissue was compared with the T-cell repertoire of blood. Once sampling was done, hyperthyroidism patients were given methimazole at a starting dose of 30 mg daily, while ophthalmopathy patients were given high-dose intravenous methylprednisolone. In total, some 130 blood samples were TCR-sequenced: 40 to 45 ophthalmopathy, some 75 hyperthyroidism and approximately 17 hyperthyroidism-to-ophthalmopathy patients. The independent validation cohort included 20 or so hyperthyroidism patients plus 17 patients who later progressed from hyperthyroidism to ophthalmopathy. To explore V-J signatures distinguishing ophthalmopathy from hyperthyroidism, a discovery set of roughly 98 patients (around 44 ophthalmopathy, around 55 stable hyperthyroidism) was enrolled. TCR beta repertoire signatures were used to distinguish Graves' ophthalmopathy from Graves' hyperthyroidism and to predict progression to ophthalmopathy. The full study reports these points: Among expanded thyroid clonotypes with frequency above 0.001, most also showed up in blood, which suggests that blood repertoires may reflect the thyroid immune response. The 13-signature model separated ophthalmopathy from stable hyperthyroidism with 85% to 90% sensitivity and 81.08% specificity in cross-validation, and 80%/75% in the test set. In validation, the model predicted ophthalmopathy progression with about 71% sensitivity and roughly 72% specificity; some 13 predicted patients were CT-confirmed with GO in a median of 6.5 months. Sample size was not predetermined statistically, and investigators were not blinded to group allocation.

The germline V gene (reference sequence) specifies DFQATT as CDR1 and SNEGSKA as CDR2. The CDR3 contains 13 residues, cysteine and phenylalanine counted. The read is trimmed to its CDR3 DNA, 39 bases read in frame from base 1. On this clonotype: Its antigen is still unknown. An end of the junction does not agree with germline; a read error may underlie this.

TCR beta CDR3 regions were amplified from RNA transcripts for repertoire sequencing. The first round of RT-PCR was done with HTBI primers and the Qiagen OneStep RT-PCR kit, and was followed by a second round of multiplex PCR, then size selection and purification. Sequencing of the libraries was carried out on an Illumina HiSeq2000 in paired-end mode with 100 bp reads. The paper's data handling went like this. SOAPnuke was used to process the reads, removing any read that contained adapters or uncalled bases, had a mean Phred below 15, or lacked an exact match to the constant primer or identifier. COPE v1.2.5 was used to merge high-quality paired reads. Each unique nucleotide sequence was defined as a clonotype, and clonotypes were aligned to IMGT TRB V, D and J references with MiTCR v1.1. Analysis was restricted to V-J combinations with a frequency above 0.0001, which covered roughly 99% of repertoires. For each V-J combination, a TCR clonal expansion and chaos score was defined as F50 clonal expansion divided by the chaos observed in the TCRdist matrix. Welch's t-statistics and random forest were used to reduce the features to about a dozen V-J combinations, which were then used as input to a naive Bayes classifier. Thyroid-blood repertoire similarity was quantified with the Morisita-Horn index. TCRdb itself trimmed the public reads at Q25 with fastp, ran MiXCR and retained productive beta chains. Rows are combined by CDR3 protein, so each entry shows the most common genes and DNA. For this entry, the V and J calls and clone size follow TCRdb and not the study's own pipeline. Within this sample are around 660,000 distinct CDR3 sequences, with approximately 39% of them counted one time only. The ten largest clones take up over 2.5% of the sample.

Ophthalmopathy patients had moderately to severely active disease, Clinical Activity Score of at least 3, NOSPECS grade of at least 4, and disease duration under 3 months. Patients were excluded if they had other autoimmune diseases, uncontrolled infections, pregnancy or lactation. Clinical symptoms, serum thyroxine, TRAb, thyroid ultrasound and orbital computed tomography formed the basis of the diagnosis. PBMCs were isolated from roughly 10 ml of fresh peripheral blood by Ficoll-Paque density gradient centrifugation. Total RNA was extracted with Trizol reagent and quality-checked on an Agilent 2100 Bioanalyzer.

The TCR comes from an adult man with Graves' ophthalmopathy. Sequenced input: peripheral blood. The rearranged chain carries TRBV20-1 and TRBJ1-3; TRBD1 lines up with 7 middle nucleotides. The nucleotides are TGCAGTGCGCGACAGGGATCGGGAAACGCCATATATTTT. Translated, it reads CSARQGSGNAIYF.